The T cell receptor beta chain under discussion was sequenced for a study of early T cells in non-severe SARS-CoV-2 infection. Study summary: Unsorted whole blood bulk RNA was sequenced, with unpaired chains.

This clonotype was observed at least ten times. The target antigen is unknown. Broader study findings: Matching results from VDJdb favored anti-spike CD8 responses, leaving private and CD4 specificities undetected.

Germline loops: CDR1 MNHNY, CDR2 SVGAGI (reference sequence). The CDR3 has 15 residues. The V end was cut by 4 bases, the J end by 0 bases, with 10 bases between. Separate cDNA molecules each had unique molecular identifiers attached to them. TCRdb passed the 5' RACE reads through MiXCR, listing each CDR3 protein once. Found here are around 77,000 distinct CDR3 sequences, roughly 5.3% of them singletons; the top ten hold less than 9.5%. The receptor comes from an adult who was a healthcare worker with PCR-confirmed SARS-CoV-2 infection or an uninfected control (not recorded which). The chain uses TRBV6-6 and TRBJ1-3, with D uncertain. Sequences were derived from whole blood, sampled at baseline. The CDR3 spells CASSWPGSSGNTIYF. The CDR3, as DNA: TGTGCCAGCAGTTGGCCGGGGAGCTCTGGAAACACCATATATTTT.